This is a list of T cell receptor beta chains from one sample in a study of T cell responses to AZD1222 COVID-19 vaccine. Repertoires were generated with immunoSEQ multiplex PCR, while TCRdb's copy carries only in-frame clones and drops some. In the table there are fewer than 150,000 clones, around nine tenths of which are singletons. The sample was peripheral blood, taken on day 0 of AZD1222 vaccination. The receptors derive from an adult in good health. CDR3s include the opening cysteine and the closing phenylalanine or tryptophan. The D gene is left open where the match is weak. Only some rows state a clone size, as once, few, many or a class for expanded clones.

D gene,V gene,J gene,clone size,CDR3 DNA,CDR3 protein
.,TRBV2,TRBJ1-5,few,TGTGCCAGCAGTGGTCAGGGTATGATTCAGCCCCAGCATTTT,CASSGQGMIQPQHF
.,TRBV5-1,TRBJ1-1,.,TGCGCCAGCAGCCCCCTCCAGGGAGCCACTGAAGCTTTCTTT,CASSPLQGATEAFF
.,TRBV4-2,TRBJ2-3,.,TGTGCCAGCAGCCAAGATTCCGGAGTGGGAGAGGCAGATACGCAGTATTTT,CASSQDSGVGEADTQYF
TRBD2,TRBV2,TRBJ2-1,.,TGTGCCAGCCGGCGACTAGCGGGAGGGCCGGGGCAGTTCTTC,CASRRLAGGPGQFF
TRBD1,TRBV25-1,TRBJ1-2,.,TGTGCCAGCAGTCCGACCAGGGACAGGGGTTGGGATGGCTACACCTTC,CASSPTRDRGWDGYTF
.,TRBV7-9,TRBJ1-5,.,TGTGCCAGCAGCGATTCCGGGACACGGCTTCAGCCCCAGCATTTT,CASSDSGTRLQPQHF
.,TRBV5-4,TRBJ2-1,once,TGTGCCAGCAGCGCTACATCAAATGAGCAGTTCTTC,CASSATSNEQFF
.,TRBV28,TRBJ2-5,few,TGTGCCAGCAGCCAATCCGGGACAACGAAAGAGACCCAGTACTTC,CASSQSGTTKETQYF
TRBD1,TRBV19,TRBJ1-1,.,TGTGCCAGTAGTGACAGGGGAGAAAACACTGAAGCTTTCTTT,CASSDRGENTEAFF
.,TRBV2,TRBJ1-1,.,TGTGCCAGCAGTGAAATTCAGGATACTGAAGCTTTCTTT,CASSEIQDTEAFF
.,TRBV5-1,TRBJ1-2,.,TGCGCCAGCAGCACGCAGGGCGACTATGGCTACACCTTC,CASSTQGDYGYTF
.,TRBV10-3,TRBJ2-1,.,TGTGCCATCAGTGAGTCGACATCCCCCGGTGAGCAGTTCTTC,CAISESTSPGEQFF
TRBD1,TRBV5-4,TRBJ1-2,once,TGTGCCAGCAGCCGGGGGGGACAGGGTCCCTATGGCTACACCTTC,CASSRGGQGPYGYTF
.,TRBV5-1,TRBJ2-7,.,TGCGCCAGCAGGGGCAGCCAGGCATCCTACGAGCAGTACTTC,CASRGSQASYEQYF
TRBD1,TRBV19,TRBJ2-1,.,TGTGCCAGTAGTGAAGGGGGCGGACGCGCTGAGCAGTTCTTC,CASSEGGGRAEQFF
TRBD1,TRBV4-3,TRBJ1-4,.,TGCGCCAGCAGCCAAGGGACAGGGGGGAGGGGTGAAAAACTGTTTTTT,CASSQGTGGRGEKLFF
.,TRBV5-8,TRBJ1-1,.,TGTGCCAGCAGCTTAACAGGGTACCCTGAAGCTTTCTTT,CASSLTGYPEAFF
TRBD2,TRBV7-3,TRBJ2-5,.,TGTGCCAGCAGCTCCTTAGCGGGAGGGGCGGGAGAGACCCAGTACTTC,CASSSLAGGAGETQYF
.,TRBV10-2,TRBJ1-3,.,TGCGCCAGCAGTCTGGGTGGAAACACCATATATTTT,CASSLGGNTIYF
.,TRBV21-1,TRBJ2-1,.,TGTGCCAGCAGACGTGATTGGGGCAGCTCCTACAATGAGCAGTTCTTC,CASRRDWGSSYNEQFF
.,TRBV9,TRBJ2-2,.,TGTGCCAGCAGCGTAGCTGCGACCAGGGGCACCGGGGAGCTGTTTTTT,CASSVAATRGTGELFF
.,TRBV9,TRBJ1-3,.,TGTGCCAGCAGCTTAAACCCCATCTCTGGAAACACCATATATTTT,CASSLNPISGNTIYF
.,TRBV6-5,TRBJ2-7,.,TGTGCCAGCAGACCCCTTTTCGGGCTAATCTACGAGCAGTACTTC,CASRPLFGLIYEQYF
TRBD2,TRBV10-1,TRBJ2-3,.,TGCGCCAGCAGTGTGGCGGGAGGGTCCAGAGATACGCAGTATTTT,CASSVAGGSRDTQYF
TRBD2,TRBV2,TRBJ2-1,.,TGTGCCAGCAAGAAGGGACTAGCGAACAATGAGCAGTTCTTC,CASKKGLANNEQFF
TRBD1,TRBV5-4,TRBJ2-7,.,TGTGCCAGCAGCTACGACAGGGCCACCTACGAGCAGTACTTC,CASSYDRATYEQYF
.,TRBV4-3,TRBJ2-7,few,TGCGCCAGCAGCCGCGGACTTGAGCAGTACTTC,CASSRGLEQYF
.,TRBV6-2/TRBV6-3,TRBJ2-1,.,TGTGCCAGCAGTCCGACTAGCTACAATGAGCAGTTCTTC,CASSPTSYNEQFF
TRBD2,TRBV30,TRBJ2-5,.,TGTGCCTGGAGTGCCGGACTAGGAGGGGAGACCCAGTACTTC,CAWSAGLGGETQYF
.,TRBV5-1,TRBJ1-4,.,TGCGCCAGCAGCTTGAACGGAGAATCACCTGAAAAACTGTTTTTT,CASSLNGESPEKLFF
.,TRBV7-9,TRBJ2-7,.,TGTGCCAGCAGCCACCTGGGCGAGCAGTACTTC,CASSHLGEQYF
.,TRBV18,TRBJ2-4,.,TGTGCCAGCTCTACAGAGGGGAGAAACATTCAGTACTTC,CASSTEGRNIQYF
TRBD1,TRBV9,TRBJ2-5,.,TGTGCCAGCAGCGGACGGACAGGGGCGAACCAAGAGACCCAGTACTTC,CASSGRTGANQETQYF
TRBD1,TRBV27,TRBJ2-7,.,TGTGCCAGCAGTATCCACTTTCCCGCCGGAGGACAGGGGGCCAACGAGCAGTACTTC,CASSIHFPAGGQGANEQYF
.,TRBV10-3,TRBJ2-3,.,TGTGCCATCAGTGGTACACTAGCTACGCAGTATTTT,CAISGTLATQYF
.,TRBV5-4,TRBJ2-1,.,TGTGCCAGCAGCTTGGCCCCCCGGGGCAGTTCTGAGCAGTTCTTC,CASSLAPRGSSEQFF
TRBD2,TRBV19,TRBJ2-3,.,TGTGCCAGTAGTCCGGCTAGCGGGAGGTCCGCAGATACGCAGTATTTT,CASSPASGRSADTQYF
.,TRBV27,TRBJ1-6,.,TGTGCCAGCAGTTTAGGGACCGTGGGAGGTTCACCCCTCCACTTT,CASSLGTVGGSPLHF
TRBD2,TRBV19,TRBJ2-7,once,TGTGCCAGTAGTACTAGCGGGAGGGCCTACGAGCAGTACTTC,CASSTSGRAYEQYF
.,TRBV7-8,TRBJ2-7,.,TGTGCCAGCAGCTTAGCGGGAGTGGGCTACGAGCAGTACTTC,CASSLAGVGYEQYF
TRBD1,TRBV5-1,TRBJ1-1,.,TGCGCCAGCAGCCCCGGGGACAGGCTGGCTGAAGCTTTCTTT,CASSPGDRLAEAFF
.,TRBV21-1,TRBJ1-5,.,TGTGCCAGCGCTGGGGCAGGGGGCGGACAGCCCCAGCATTTT,CASAGAGGGQPQHF
.,TRBV7-3,TRBJ1-5,.,TGTGCCAGCAGCTTAGGGTGGGACCAGCCCCAGCATTTT,CASSLGWDQPQHF
TRBD1,TRBV2,TRBJ2-1,.,TGTGCCAGCAGGCACAGGGGGCGAGATAATGAGCAGTTCTTC,CASRHRGRDNEQFF
.,TRBV7-7,TRBJ2-7,.,TGTGCCAGCAGCCAGTCTCCGGGCCTCTCCTACGAGCAGTACTTC,CASSQSPGLSYEQYF
TRBD1,TRBV7-2,TRBJ1-2,.,TGTGCCAGCAGCTCAACGACAGGGTCGGTCGCCGGCTACACCTTC,CASSSTTGSVAGYTF
TRBD1,TRBV29-1,TRBJ1-1,.,TGCAGCGCTTCATTGCGGACAGGCTCTGAAGCTTTCTTT,CSASLRTGSEAFF
TRBD2,TRBV28,TRBJ2-1,.,TGTGCCAGCAGTGGCCAGACTAGCGGCTTATACAATGAGCAGTTCTTC,CASSGQTSGLYNEQFF
TRBD1,TRBV5-6,TRBJ1-1,.,TGTGCCAGCAGCCTCAAAACAGGGGGCAGGAGGGCTTTCTTT,CASSLKTGGRRAFF